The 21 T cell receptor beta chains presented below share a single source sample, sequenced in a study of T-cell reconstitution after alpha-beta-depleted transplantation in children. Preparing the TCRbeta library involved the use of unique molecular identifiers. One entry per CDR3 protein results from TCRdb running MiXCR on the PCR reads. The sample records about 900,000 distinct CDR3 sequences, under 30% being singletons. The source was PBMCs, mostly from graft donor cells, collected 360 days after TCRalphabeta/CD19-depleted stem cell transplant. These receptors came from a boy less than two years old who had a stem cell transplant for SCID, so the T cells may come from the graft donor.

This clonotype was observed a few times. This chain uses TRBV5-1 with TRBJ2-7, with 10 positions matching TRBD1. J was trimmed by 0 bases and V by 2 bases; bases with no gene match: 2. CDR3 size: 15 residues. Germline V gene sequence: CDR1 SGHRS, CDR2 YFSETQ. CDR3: CASSFGTGASYEQYF. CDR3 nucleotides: TGCGCCAGCAGCTTCGGGACAGGGGCCTCCTACGAGCAGTACTTC.

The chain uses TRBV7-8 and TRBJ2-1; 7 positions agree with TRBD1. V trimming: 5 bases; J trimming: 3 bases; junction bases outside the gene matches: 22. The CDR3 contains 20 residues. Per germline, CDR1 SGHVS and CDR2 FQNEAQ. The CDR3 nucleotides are TGTGCCAGCAGCCCAACTTCGAGGGGGCCGGGTTTCTTACGCTACAATGAGCAGTTCTTC. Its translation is CASSPTSRGPGFLRYNEQFF. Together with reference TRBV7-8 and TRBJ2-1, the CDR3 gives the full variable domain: GAGVSQSPRYKVAKRGQDVALRCDPISGHVSLFWYQQALGQGPEFLTYFQNEAQLDKSGLPSDRFFAERPEGSVSTLKIQRTQQEDSAVYLCASSPTSRGPGFLRYNEQFFGPGTRLTVL.

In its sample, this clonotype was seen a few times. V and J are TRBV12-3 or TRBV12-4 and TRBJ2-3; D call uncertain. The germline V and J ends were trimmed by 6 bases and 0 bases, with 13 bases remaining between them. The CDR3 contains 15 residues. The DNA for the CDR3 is TGTGCCAGCAGAAACGGACCGATAAGCACAGATACGCAGTATTTT. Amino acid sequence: CASRNGPISTDTQYF.

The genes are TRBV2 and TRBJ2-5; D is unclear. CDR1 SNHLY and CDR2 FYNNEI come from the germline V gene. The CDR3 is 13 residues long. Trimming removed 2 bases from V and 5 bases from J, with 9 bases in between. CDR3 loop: CASSEPLGETQYF. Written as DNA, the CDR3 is TGTGCCAGCAGTGAACCCTTAGGCGAGACCCAGTACTTC. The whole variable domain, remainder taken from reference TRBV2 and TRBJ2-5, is EPEVTQTPSHQVTQMGQEVILRCVPISNHLYFYWYRQILGQKVEFLVSFYNNEISEKSEIFDDQFSVERPDGSNFTLKIRSTKLEDSAMYFCASSEPLGETQYFGPGTRLLVL.

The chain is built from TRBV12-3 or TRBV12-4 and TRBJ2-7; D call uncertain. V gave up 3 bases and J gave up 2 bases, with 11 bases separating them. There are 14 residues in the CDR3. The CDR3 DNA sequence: TGTGCCAGCAGTTTGGCCCGTACGACCTACGAGCAGTACTTC. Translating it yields CASSLARTTYEQYF.

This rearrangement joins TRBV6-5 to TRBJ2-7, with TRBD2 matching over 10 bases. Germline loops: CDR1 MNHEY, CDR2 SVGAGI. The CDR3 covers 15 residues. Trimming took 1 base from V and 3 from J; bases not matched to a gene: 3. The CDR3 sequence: CASSYLSSGGYEQYF. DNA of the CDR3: TGTGCCAGCAGTTACTTGTCTAGCGGGGGCTACGAGCAGTACTTC.

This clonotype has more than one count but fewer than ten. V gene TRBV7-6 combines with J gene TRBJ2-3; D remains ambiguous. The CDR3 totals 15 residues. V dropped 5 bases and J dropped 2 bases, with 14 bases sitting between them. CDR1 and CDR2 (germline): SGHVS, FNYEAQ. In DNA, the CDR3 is TGTGCCAGCAGCCCCCCCGGTTATTACACAGATACGCAGTATTTT. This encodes CASSPPGYYTDTQYF.

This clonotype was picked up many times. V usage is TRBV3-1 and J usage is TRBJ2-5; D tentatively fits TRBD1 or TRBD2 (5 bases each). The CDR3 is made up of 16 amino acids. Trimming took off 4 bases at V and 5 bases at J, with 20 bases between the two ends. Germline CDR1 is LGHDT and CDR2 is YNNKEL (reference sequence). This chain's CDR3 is CASSRRLAGSRETQYF. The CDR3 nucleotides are TGTGCCAGCAGCCGGCGGCTAGCAGGGTCAAGGGAGACCCAGTACTTC.

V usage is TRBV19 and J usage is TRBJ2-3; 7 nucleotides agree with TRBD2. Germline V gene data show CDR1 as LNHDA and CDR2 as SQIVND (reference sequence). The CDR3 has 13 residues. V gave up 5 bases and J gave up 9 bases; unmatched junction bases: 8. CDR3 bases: TGTGCCAGTAGTTGGGACTACTCAGGAACGCAGTATTTT. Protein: CASSWDYSGTQYF.

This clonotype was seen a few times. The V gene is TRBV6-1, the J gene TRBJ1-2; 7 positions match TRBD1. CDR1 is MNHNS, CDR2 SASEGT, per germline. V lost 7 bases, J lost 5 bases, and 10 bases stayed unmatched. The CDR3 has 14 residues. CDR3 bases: TGTGCCAGCATCTCACCCGGGACAGAATATGGCTACACCTTC. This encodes CASISPGTEYGYTF.

CDR3 DNA sequence: TGCGCCAGCACTCTTGGTCCTCTGGGAAGCGAGCAGTACTTC. Its protein product is CASTLGPLGSEQYF. The chain recombines TRBV5-1 with TRBJ2-7; D not certain. V shed 6 bases and J shed 6 bases, with 19 bases lying between them. CDR1 SGHRS and CDR2 YFSETQ come from the germline V gene. The CDR3 spans 14 residues.

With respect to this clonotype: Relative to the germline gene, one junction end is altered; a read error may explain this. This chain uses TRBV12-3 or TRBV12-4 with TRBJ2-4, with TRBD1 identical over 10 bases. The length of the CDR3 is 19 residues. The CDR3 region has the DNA TGTGCCGGCAGTTTTTTAACCGGGACAGGGGATCTAGCCAAAAACATTCAGTACTTC. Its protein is CAGSFLTGTGDLAKNIQYF.

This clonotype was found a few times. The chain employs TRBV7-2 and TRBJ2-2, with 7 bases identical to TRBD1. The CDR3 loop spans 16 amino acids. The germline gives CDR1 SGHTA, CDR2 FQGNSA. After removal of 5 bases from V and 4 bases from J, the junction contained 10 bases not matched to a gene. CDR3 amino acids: CASSPGQPVGTGELFF. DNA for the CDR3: TGTGCCAGCAGCCCGGGACAGCCAGTCGGCACCGGGGAGCTGTTTTTT. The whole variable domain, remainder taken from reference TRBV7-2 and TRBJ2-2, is GAGVSQSPSNKVTEKGKDVELRCDPISGHTALYWYRQSLGQGLEFLIYFQGNSAPDKSGLPSDRFSAERTGGSVSTLTIQRTQQEDSAVYLCASSPGQPVGTGELFFGEGSRLTVL.

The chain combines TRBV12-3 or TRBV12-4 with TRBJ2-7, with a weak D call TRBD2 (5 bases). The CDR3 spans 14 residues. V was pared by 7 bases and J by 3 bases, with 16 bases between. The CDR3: CASTRGPSVYEQYF. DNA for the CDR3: TGTGCCAGCACTCGAGGGCCTTCGGTCTACGAGCAGTACTTC.

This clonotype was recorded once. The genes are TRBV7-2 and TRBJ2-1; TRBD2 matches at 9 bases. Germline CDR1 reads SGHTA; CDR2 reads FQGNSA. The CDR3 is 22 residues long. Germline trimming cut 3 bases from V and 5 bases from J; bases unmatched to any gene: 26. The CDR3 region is CASSFLAGQVEVINIQNNEQFF. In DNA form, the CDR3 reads TGTGCCAGCAGCTTCCTAGCGGGACAAGTCGAGGTAATTAATATTCAAAACAATGAGCAGTTCTTC.

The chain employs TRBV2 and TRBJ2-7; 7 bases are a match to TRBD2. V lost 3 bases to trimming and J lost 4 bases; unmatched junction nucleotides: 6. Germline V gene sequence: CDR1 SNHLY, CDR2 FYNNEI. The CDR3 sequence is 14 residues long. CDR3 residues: CASSDSGFGYEQYF. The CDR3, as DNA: TGTGCCAGCAGTGATAGCGGGTTTGGGTACGAGCAGTACTTC.

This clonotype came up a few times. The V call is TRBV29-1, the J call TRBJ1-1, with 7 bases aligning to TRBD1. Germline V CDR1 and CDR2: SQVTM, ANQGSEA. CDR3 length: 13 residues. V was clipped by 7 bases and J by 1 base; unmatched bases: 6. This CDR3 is CSAGAGGNTEAFF. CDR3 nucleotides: TGCAGCGCAGGGGCAGGGGGGAACACTGAAGCTTTCTTT.

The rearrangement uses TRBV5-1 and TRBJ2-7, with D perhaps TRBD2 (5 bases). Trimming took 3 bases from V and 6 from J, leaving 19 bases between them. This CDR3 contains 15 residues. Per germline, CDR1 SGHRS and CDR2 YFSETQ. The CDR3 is CASSWTPVGEVEQYF. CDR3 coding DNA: TGCGCCAGCAGCTGGACTCCTGTAGGCGAAGTCGAGCAGTACTTC.

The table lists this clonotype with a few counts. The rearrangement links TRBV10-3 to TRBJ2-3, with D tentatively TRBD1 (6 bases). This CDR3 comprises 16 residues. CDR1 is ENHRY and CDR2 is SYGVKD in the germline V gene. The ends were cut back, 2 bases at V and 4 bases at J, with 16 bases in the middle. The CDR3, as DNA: TGTGCCATCAGTGAGAGCGCAGGGGTGGTTCCAGATACGCAGTATTTT. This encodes CAISESAGVVPDTQYF.

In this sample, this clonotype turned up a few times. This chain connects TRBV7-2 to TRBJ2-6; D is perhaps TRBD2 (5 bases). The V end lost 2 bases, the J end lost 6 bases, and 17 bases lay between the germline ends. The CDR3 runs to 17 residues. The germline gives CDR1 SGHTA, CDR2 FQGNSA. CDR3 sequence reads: CASSLPSPGSAANVLTF. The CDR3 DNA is TGTGCCAGCAGCTTACCCTCACCGGGGAGCGCGGCCAACGTCCTGACTTTC. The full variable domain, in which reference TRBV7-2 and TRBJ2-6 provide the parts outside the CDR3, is GAGVSQSPSNKVTEKGKDVELRCDPISGHTALYWYRQSLGQGLEFLIYFQGNSAPDKSGLPSDRFSAERTGGSVSTLTIQRTQQEDSAVYLCASSLPSPGSAANVLTFGAGSRLTVL.

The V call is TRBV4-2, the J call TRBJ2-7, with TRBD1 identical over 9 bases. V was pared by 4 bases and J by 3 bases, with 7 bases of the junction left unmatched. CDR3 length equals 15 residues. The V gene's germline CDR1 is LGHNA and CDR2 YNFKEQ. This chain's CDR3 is CASSPQTGGGYEQYF. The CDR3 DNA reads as TGTGCCAGCAGCCCACAGACAGGGGGAGGCTACGAGCAGTACTTC.